This T cell receptor beta chain was identified during a study of lymphopenia after photon versus proton radiotherapy (dated by TCRdb to between 2017 and 2020). With respect to the entire study: The study compared the immunological effects of photon versus proton radiation therapy in patients with gastrointestinal tumors who developed high-grade lymphopenia. The goal of the study was to characterize the differences between the two radiation modalities in how they affect the immune system. The cohort included 20 or so patients with gastrointestinal tumors who developed lymphopenia after receiving either photon or proton therapy.

The germline V gene specifies MNHEY as CDR1 and SVGAGI as CDR2. Ends trimmed: V by 0 bases, J by 8 bases; bases unmatched to a gene: 5. The CDR3 goes from the cysteine to the phenylalanine over 15 residues. The read is trimmed to its CDR3 DNA, 45 bases read in frame from base 1. What the authors observed across the whole study: Across the cohort, a larger post-nadir drop in TCR diversity was inversely correlated with overall survival time among patients who died. During treatment, patients who received photon therapy lost naive T cells and TCR diversity and gained effector/memory populations, whereas patients who received proton therapy remained relatively stable. After the lymphocyte count nadir, oligoclonal expansion, especially of CD8+ Temra cells, was observed in photon-treated repertoires, and the drop in diversity was driven by this expansion. The survival association was assessed only in patients who died, and the authors presented better survival with proton therapy as a possibility rather than a demonstrated result.

Note on this clone: Its antigen target is currently unknown. Base qualities are not provided; no much larger clone lies one nucleotide away.

The library was obtained by the immunoSEQ multiplex PCR assay. Alongside multiparametric flow cytometry, deep sequencing of rearranged TCR beta loci was used to profile the T cell repertoires. This immuneACCESS table, as held by TCRdb, lists in-frame sequences with V and J called but not all clones. Of the missing ones, under half trace to an unresolved V gene in checked studies; the others have no known cause. The sample table shows 150,000 or so clones, and less than 90% are seen once. The ten largest clonotypes hold approximately 4.8% of the sample. Sequences were derived from peripheral blood, sampled from a patient treated with photon-based radiotherapy. This clonotype was sampled from a man between 45 and 60 years old with gastric cancer. The rearranged segments are TRBV6-5 and TRBJ2-1, with 9 bases aligning to TRBD2. The CDR3 protein: CASSYSAGGPDEQFF. The DNA sequence is given as TGTGCCAGCAGTTACTCGGCGGGAGGGCCCGATGAGCAGTTCTTC.